Listed below are T cell receptor beta chains from one sample, sequenced in a study of cytomegalovirus exposure and HLA in healthy donors. The data were produced by immunoSEQ multiplex PCR, yet TCRdb's version contains in-frame clones alone and is incomplete. The repertoire holds about 110,000 clones, with approximately 81% as singletons. Sequenced material: PBMCs. These receptors were collected from a man under 40 in good health and CMV-seronegative. Both conserved end residues are part of each CDR3. Fields, in order: J gene, D gene, clone size, V gene, CDR3 protein, CDR3 DNA. The D gene is left open where the match is weak. Clone size, where shown, is once, few, many, or a class for clones that have expanded.

J gene: TRBJ2-7; D gene: -; clone size: -; V gene: TRBV6-5; CDR3 protein: CASSSGNNHEQYF; CDR3 DNA: TGTGCCAGCAGTTCCGGGAACAACCACGAGCAGTACTTC
J gene: TRBJ2-4; D gene: TRBD2; clone size: -; V gene: TRBV4-3; CDR3 protein: CASSQVSGGAENIQYF; CDR3 DNA: TGCGCCAGCAGCCAAGTCAGCGGGGGGGCCGAAAACATTCAGTACTTC
J gene: TRBJ2-7; D gene: TRBD2; clone size: -; V gene: TRBV5-6; CDR3 protein: CASSYFSGKRSEQYF; CDR3 DNA: TGTGCCAGCAGCTACTTTAGCGGGAAACGCTCCGAGCAGTACTTC
J gene: TRBJ2-7; D gene: TRBD2; clone size: -; V gene: TRBV4-3; CDR3 protein: CASSTRLSGSYEQYF; CDR3 DNA: TGCGCCAGCAGCACCCGACTGAGCGGGAGCTACGAGCAGTACTTC
J gene: TRBJ2-7; D gene: TRBD2; clone size: -; V gene: TRBV6-1; CDR3 protein: CASSRGRASYEQYF; CDR3 DNA: TGTGCCAGCAGTCGCGGGAGGGCTTCCTACGAGCAGTACTTC
J gene: TRBJ1-6; D gene: -; clone size: -; V gene: TRBV6-4; CDR3 protein: CASRDSLIYNSPLHF; CDR3 DNA: TGTGCCAGCAGGGACAGCTTGATTTATAATTCACCCCTCCACTTT
J gene: TRBJ2-7; D gene: TRBD2; clone size: few; V gene: TRBV6-1; CDR3 protein: CASSDGTSALSYEQYF; CDR3 DNA: TGTGCCAGCAGTGATGGGACTAGCGCGCTATCCTACGAGCAGTACTTC
J gene: TRBJ1-2; D gene: TRBD1; clone size: few; V gene: TRBV7-2; CDR3 protein: CASSRRDRGFDGYTF; CDR3 DNA: TGTGCCAGCAGCCGCCGGGACAGGGGATTTGATGGCTACACCTTC
J gene: TRBJ2-1; D gene: TRBD2; clone size: -; V gene: TRBV7-2; CDR3 protein: CASSLASAGGYNEQFF; CDR3 DNA: TGTGCCAGCAGCTTAGCATCAGCGGGGGGATACAATGAGCAGTTCTTC
J gene: TRBJ1-3; D gene: -; clone size: -; V gene: TRBV15; CDR3 protein: CATSRGGEGNTIYF; CDR3 DNA: TGTGCCACCAGCAGAGGGGGGGAGGGAAACACCATATATTTT
J gene: TRBJ1-4; D gene: -; clone size: few; V gene: TRBV30; CDR3 protein: CAWNSDGGFNEKLFF; CDR3 DNA: TGTGCCTGGAACTCGGACGGGGGATTTAATGAAAAACTGTTTTTT
J gene: TRBJ2-7; D gene: TRBD1; clone size: few; V gene: TRBV7-2; CDR3 protein: CASSIYGTGIYEQYF; CDR3 DNA: TGTGCCAGCAGTATATACGGGACAGGGATCTACGAGCAGTACTTC
J gene: TRBJ2-3; D gene: TRBD2; clone size: -; V gene: TRBV19; CDR3 protein: CASSLSRGGVDTQYF; CDR3 DNA: TGTGCCAGTAGTTTATCTCGCGGGGGTGTAGATACGCAGTATTTT
J gene: TRBJ1-3; D gene: -; clone size: -; V gene: TRBV6-6; CDR3 protein: CASSYLTATYF; CDR3 DNA: TGTGCCAGCAGTTACCTGACAGCCACATATTTT
J gene: TRBJ1-3; D gene: -; clone size: few; V gene: TRBV5-6; CDR3 protein: CASSLRGSGNTIYF; CDR3 DNA: TGTGCCAGCAGCTTGCGGGGGTCTGGAAACACCATATATTTT
J gene: TRBJ1-2; D gene: -; clone size: once; V gene: TRBV10-3; CDR3 protein: CAISPTAGDYGYTF; CDR3 DNA: TGTGCCATCAGCCCGACCGCCGGGGACTATGGCTACACCTTC
J gene: TRBJ2-7; D gene: TRBD2; clone size: -; V gene: TRBV4-1; CDR3 protein: CASSPLGAGEGEQYF; CDR3 DNA: TGCGCCAGCAGCCCCCTAGGCGCGGGAGAAGGAGAGCAGTACTTC
J gene: TRBJ2-1; D gene: TRBD1; clone size: -; V gene: TRBV5-5; CDR3 protein: CASSPGTGAYNEQFF; CDR3 DNA: TGTGCCAGCAGCCCCGGGACAGGGGCCTACAATGAGCAGTTCTTC
J gene: TRBJ2-1; D gene: TRBD1; clone size: -; V gene: TRBV4-1; CDR3 protein: CASSQTGANYNEQFF; CDR3 DNA: TGCGCCAGCAGCCAAACAGGGGCAAACTACAATGAGCAGTTCTTC
J gene: TRBJ2-7; D gene: TRBD2; clone size: -; V gene: TRBV5-1; CDR3 protein: CASSWGTSGSSYEQYF; CDR3 DNA: TGCGCCAGCAGCTGGGGGACTAGCGGGAGCTCCTACGAGCAGTACTTC
J gene: TRBJ1-6; D gene: TRBD1; clone size: -; V gene: TRBV5-5; CDR3 protein: CASSLVGRGDSPLHF; CDR3 DNA: TGTGCCAGCAGCTTGGTTGGCAGGGGGGATTCACCCCTCCACTTT
J gene: TRBJ2-1; D gene: TRBD1; clone size: -; V gene: TRBV7-8; CDR3 protein: CASSLETGAGEQFF; CDR3 DNA: TGTGCCAGCAGCTTAGAAACAGGGGCAGGAGAGCAGTTCTTC
J gene: TRBJ2-3; D gene: TRBD1; clone size: once; V gene: TRBV5-1; CDR3 protein: CASSPDRGSDTQYF; CDR3 DNA: TGCGCCAGCAGCCCAGACAGGGGGTCAGATACGCAGTATTTT
J gene: TRBJ2-7; D gene: TRBD2; clone size: -; V gene: TRBV30; CDR3 protein: CAWTSGSYEQYF; CDR3 DNA: TGTGCCTGGACTAGCGGGAGTTACGAGCAGTACTTC
J gene: TRBJ1-2; D gene: TRBD1; clone size: -; V gene: TRBV5-6; CDR3 protein: CASTVPTGQNYGYTF; CDR3 DNA: TGTGCCAGCACCGTACCGACAGGGCAGAACTATGGCTACACCTTC
J gene: TRBJ1-5; D gene: -; clone size: -; V gene: TRBV11-2; CDR3 protein: CASSIRGNSNQPQHF; CDR3 DNA: TGTGCCAGCAGCATCAGGGGAAATAGCAATCAGCCCCAGCATTTT
J gene: TRBJ2-1; D gene: TRBD1; clone size: -; V gene: TRBV10-2; CDR3 protein: CASSGGQKVDEQFF; CDR3 DNA: TGCGCCAGCAGTGGGGGACAGAAAGTCGATGAGCAGTTCTTC
J gene: TRBJ2-2; D gene: -; clone size: few; V gene: TRBV29-1; CDR3 protein: CSVRTRGTGELFF; CDR3 DNA: TGCAGCGTTAGGACGCGGGGCACCGGGGAGCTGTTTTTT
J gene: TRBJ1-3; D gene: -; clone size: -; V gene: TRBV7-9; CDR3 protein: CASSLESQGGSGNTIYF; CDR3 DNA: TGTGCCAGCAGCTTAGAGTCGCAGGGAGGTTCTGGAAACACCATATATTTT
J gene: TRBJ2-7; D gene: TRBD1; clone size: -; V gene: TRBV15; CDR3 protein: CATSRDRASEQYF; CDR3 DNA: TGTGCCACCAGCCGGGACAGGGCGTCGGAGCAGTACTTC
J gene: TRBJ2-7; D gene: -; clone size: once; V gene: TRBV5-1; CDR3 protein: CASSSSDTPYEQYF; CDR3 DNA: TGCGCCAGCAGCTCCTCGGACACCCCCTACGAGCAGTACTTC
J gene: TRBJ2-5; D gene: TRBD2; clone size: few; V gene: TRBV18; CDR3 protein: CASSPSLLNRGGSKETQYF; CDR3 DNA: TGTGCCAGCTCACCCAGTCTCCTCAACCGCGGGGGATCAAAAGAGACCCAGTACTTC
J gene: TRBJ2-5; D gene: TRBD2; clone size: -; V gene: TRBV4-1; CDR3 protein: CASSLGLAETQYF; CDR3 DNA: TGCGCCAGCAGTCTGGGACTAGCGGAGACCCAGTACTTC
J gene: TRBJ1-5; D gene: -; clone size: -; V gene: TRBV19; CDR3 protein: CASSTTVNSNQPQHF; CDR3 DNA: TGTGCCAGTAGTACTACGGTGAATAGCAATCAGCCCCAGCATTTT
J gene: TRBJ1-2; D gene: -; clone size: -; V gene: TRBV28; CDR3 protein: CASSLSGGAGERNGYTF; CDR3 DNA: TGTGCCAGCAGTTTATCGGGCGGGGCCGGGGAAAGAAATGGCTACACCTTC
J gene: TRBJ2-1; D gene: TRBD1; clone size: -; V gene: TRBV9; CDR3 protein: CASKDNRGHEQFF; CDR3 DNA: TGTGCCAGCAAAGACAACAGGGGCCATGAGCAGTTCTTC
J gene: TRBJ1-1; D gene: -; clone size: -; V gene: TRBV7-2; CDR3 protein: CASRKTGQRGTEAFF; CDR3 DNA: TGTGCCAGCAGAAAAACAGGGCAACGCGGCACTGAAGCTTTCTTT
J gene: TRBJ1-1; D gene: -; clone size: -; V gene: TRBV11-2; CDR3 protein: CASSRALNTEAFF; CDR3 DNA: TGTGCCAGCAGCCGCGCCCTGAACACTGAAGCTTTCTTT
J gene: TRBJ2-1; D gene: TRBD1; clone size: -; V gene: TRBV10-3; CDR3 protein: CAISGQGSYNEQFF; CDR3 DNA: TGTGCCATCAGTGGACAGGGGTCCTACAATGAGCAGTTCTTC
J gene: TRBJ1-4; D gene: TRBD1; clone size: -; V gene: TRBV5-6; CDR3 protein: CASSTDRVMNEKLFF; CDR3 DNA: TGTGCCAGCAGCACAGACAGGGTCATGAACGAAAAACTGTTTTTT
J gene: TRBJ1-2; D gene: -; clone size: few; V gene: TRBV2; CDR3 protein: CASSDKRDYGYTF; CDR3 DNA: TGTGCCAGCAGTGACAAGAGAGACTATGGCTACACCTTC
J gene: TRBJ2-7; D gene: -; clone size: -; V gene: TRBV27; CDR3 protein: CASSFINYEQYF; CDR3 DNA: TGTGCCAGCAGTTTTATAAACTACGAGCAGTACTTC
J gene: TRBJ1-1; D gene: -; clone size: -; V gene: TRBV2; CDR3 protein: CASSDVGPEAFF; CDR3 DNA: TGTGCCAGCAGTGATGTGGGGCCTGAAGCTTTCTTT
J gene: TRBJ1-4; D gene: -; clone size: -; V gene: TRBV4-3; CDR3 protein: CASSQSTPDSATNEKLFF; CDR3 DNA: TGCGCCAGCAGCCAATCAACCCCGGACAGTGCAACTAATGAAAAACTGTTTTTT
J gene: TRBJ1-1; D gene: TRBD1; clone size: -; V gene: TRBV2; CDR3 protein: CASTDRGIPLNTEAFF; CDR3 DNA: TGTGCCAGCACCGACAGGGGGATACCCCTGAACACTGAAGCTTTCTTT
J gene: TRBJ2-7; D gene: -; clone size: -; V gene: TRBV4-3; CDR3 protein: CASSQDLGVSYEQYF; CDR3 DNA: TGCGCCAGCAGCCAAGATTTGGGAGTATCCTACGAGCAGTACTTC
J gene: TRBJ2-3; D gene: TRBD1; clone size: -; V gene: TRBV28; CDR3 protein: CASSELQGPDTQYF; CDR3 DNA: TGTGCCAGCAGTGAGCTACAGGGGCCTGATACGCAGTATTTT
J gene: TRBJ2-2; D gene: TRBD1; clone size: -; V gene: TRBV7-6; CDR3 protein: CASSHYRDRGTGELFF; CDR3 DNA: TGTGCCAGCAGCCATTACCGGGACAGGGGAACCGGGGAGCTGTTTTTT
J gene: TRBJ2-5; D gene: TRBD2; clone size: -; V gene: TRBV6-5; CDR3 protein: CASSSGGATETQYF; CDR3 DNA: TGTGCCAGCAGCAGCGGGGGGGCCACAGAGACCCAGTACTTC
J gene: TRBJ2-1; D gene: -; clone size: once; V gene: TRBV11-2; CDR3 protein: CASSSDNEQFF; CDR3 DNA: TGTGCCAGCAGCTCCGACAATGAGCAGTTCTTC
J gene: TRBJ2-5; D gene: -; clone size: few; V gene: TRBV20-1; CDR3 protein: CSAIGGETQYF; CDR3 DNA: TGCAGTGCTATAGGAGGAGAGACCCAGTACTTC
J gene: TRBJ1-5; D gene: -; clone size: -; V gene: TRBV7-9; CDR3 protein: CASSLEGGSQPQHF; CDR3 DNA: TGTGCCAGCAGCTTAGAGGGGGGGAGTCAGCCCCAGCATTTT